The 13 T cell receptor beta chains given below trace back to one sample, sequenced in a study of T cell changes during pregnancy in multiple sclerosis. The protocol was immunoSEQ multiplex PCR, while the TCRdb copy is restricted to in-frame clones and leaves out a portion. This table holds under 70,000 clones, roughly 94% found once. This material consisted of CD8+ T cells from peripheral blood mononuclear cells, taken after pregnancy. Receptor source: a female donor with multiple sclerosis, enrolled in a pregnancy study.

The chain carries TRBV27 and TRBJ2-5; 13 bases are a match to TRBD2. The CDR3 loop spans 16 amino acids. Germline V gene data show CDR1 as MNHEY and CDR2 as SMNVEV (reference sequence). With V trimmed by 3 bases and J by 3 bases, 4 bases remained unmatched. The CDR3 DNA is TGTGCCAGCAGTTTGACTAGCGGGAGGATAGAAGAGACCCAGTACTTC. It is translated as CASSLTSGRIEETQYF.

The chain has TRBV4-2 and TRBJ1-6; 7 bases map to TRBD1. Unmatched junction bases numbered 3, after V lost 1 base and J lost 9 bases. Germline V gives CDR1 LGHNA, CDR2 YNFKEQ. This CDR3 has 14 residues. DNA for the CDR3: TGTGCCAGCAGCCAAGGACAGGGCGTTTCACCCCTCCACTTT. It yields the protein CASSQGQGVSPLHF.

V and J are TRBV5-6 and TRBJ2-4, with 10 bases lining up with TRBD1. The length of the CDR3 is 15 residues. J gave up 6 bases and V 1 base, and 4 bases lay outside the gene matches. Germline CDR1 SGHDT, CDR2 YYEEEE. The CDR3 is CASSLWTGGANIQYF. The DNA of the CDR3 is TGTGCCAGCAGCTTGTGGACAGGGGGTGCAAACATTCAGTACTTC.

This chain connects TRBV30 to TRBJ2-7; 7 bases agree with TRBD1. The CDR3 has 13 amino acids. J lost 0 bases, V lost 3 bases, and 2 bases had no gene match. Germline CDR1 reads GTSNPN; CDR2 reads SVGIG (reference sequence). The CDR3 DNA is TGTGCCTGGAGGGACAGGAGCTCCTACGAGCAGTACTTC. Translating it yields CAWRDRSSYEQYF.

This chain connects TRBV27 to TRBJ2-7, with TRBD1 identical over 10 bases. J lost 5 bases, V lost 5 bases, and 12 bases had no gene match. The germline V gene has CDR1 MNHEY and CDR2 SMNVEV (reference sequence). This CDR3 contains 16 residues. CDR3 DNA: TGTGCCAGCAGTCAAAGGGGGGGACAGGGGCTTAACGAGCAGTACTTC. Its protein product is CASSQRGGQGLNEQYF.

This rearrangement joins TRBV7-9 to TRBJ2-7; D is ambiguous. Trimming took 1 base from V and 5 from J, leaving 12 bases between them. The CDR3 has 14 residues. Germline values: CDR1 SEHNR, CDR2 FQNEAQ (reference sequence). CDR3 sequence (DNA): TGTGCCAGCAGCTTAGGCCGGCCCGCGGACGAGCAGTACTTC. Protein product: CASSLGRPADEQYF.

The chain uses TRBV7-9 and TRBJ2-2; perhaps TRBD1 as D (5 bases). Germline CDR1 reads SEHNR; CDR2 reads FQNEAQ (reference sequence). CDR3 length equals 15 residues. Trimming stripped 6 bases from V and 6 bases from J, with 17 bases between. CDR3 amino acids: CASRPSGFGPGELFF. The DNA of the CDR3 is TGTGCCAGCAGACCCTCAGGGTTCGGGCCCGGGGAGCTGTTTTTT.

The J gene is TRBJ2-7, the V gene TRBV14; 10 nucleotides agree with TRBD1. The J segment lost 7 bases and the V segment lost 3 bases, leaving 9 bases of the junction unmatched. Germline V gene lookup returns CDR1 SGHDN and CDR2 FVKESK. The CDR3 has 15 residues. CDR3 nucleotides: TGTGCCAGCAGCCATCGGACAGGGGGTTTTCAAGAGCAGTACTTC. Its protein is CASSHRTGGFQEQYF.

This clone was detected once. The chain uses TRBV18 and TRBJ2-1; 10 positions match TRBD1. Losses at the gene ends were 3 bases for V and 4 bases for J; bases not matched to a gene: 12. CDR1 KGHSH and CDR2 LQKENI come from the germline V gene. The CDR3 is 18 residues long. The CDR3 region is CASSPTGTGATWYNEQFF. The CDR3 region has the DNA TGTGCCAGCTCACCGACCGGGACAGGGGCAACCTGGTACAATGAGCAGTTCTTC.

The chain joins TRBV27 to TRBJ2-1; 14 nucleotides line up with TRBD2. V was pared by 6 bases and J by 9 bases, with 7 bases of the junction left unmatched. This CDR3 is built from 15 residues. In germline, CDR1 is MNHEY, CDR2 SMNVEV (reference sequence). The CDR3 region is CASRTSGRALTEQFF. In DNA, the CDR3 is TGTGCCAGCAGGACTAGCGGGAGGGCCCTGACTGAGCAGTTCTTC.

This rearrangement joins TRBV9 to TRBJ2-3; 10 bases agree with TRBD2. Germline loops: CDR1 SGDLS, CDR2 YYNGEE. The CDR3 is 16 amino acids. V lost 3 bases and J lost 6; bases outside the gene matches: 10. The CDR3 reads CASSGGAGGLTDTQYF. CDR3 sequence (DNA): TGTGCCAGCAGCGGGGGAGCGGGAGGGCTGACCGATACGCAGTATTTT.

The chain recombines TRBV7-9 with TRBJ2-7; TRBD1 might be the D (6 bases). V lost 0 bases and J lost 5, with 23 bases in between. The CDR3 has 18 amino acids. Germline V gives CDR1 SEHNR, CDR2 FQNEAQ (reference sequence). The CDR3 here is CASSLAVGLTGNFDEQYF. The CDR3 DNA sequence: TGTGCCAGCAGCTTAGCGGTGGGCCTAACAGGGAATTTCGACGAGCAGTACTTC.

V and J are TRBV9 and TRBJ1-2; D unclear. CDR3 size: 10 residues. V was trimmed by 3 bases and J by 10 bases, leaving 7 bases between them. The V gene's germline CDR1 is SGDLS and CDR2 YYNGEE. For the CDR3, the DNA is TGTGCCAGCAGCGGGCTTGACTACACCTTC. Encoded protein: CASSGLDYTF. The full variable domain, its missing parts supplied by reference TRBV9 and TRBJ1-2, is DSGVTQTPKHLITATGQRVTLRCSPRSGDLSVYWYQQSLDQGLQFLIQYYNGEERAKGNILERFSAQQFPDLHSELNLSSLELGDSALYFCASSGLDYTFGSGTRLTVV.